This record looks at one TCR beta chain sequence and its context. TCRdb's copy holds only in-frame clones and misses some; the assay was immunoSEQ multiplex PCR. The table records about 120,000 clones, 88% of them present only once. The sample originates from a study of T cell responses to AZD1222 COVID-19 vaccine. CDR1 and CDR2 (germline): LNHNV, YYDKDF (reference sequence). Trimming removed 7 bases at V and 7 bases at J, with 19 bases between. CDR3 length equals 14 residues. V gene TRBV15 combines with J gene TRBJ1-1; D remains unclear. The material was peripheral blood, obtained 28 days after the second AZD1222 dose. The sequence derives from an adult who received the AZD1222 COVID-19 vaccine. CDR3 region: CATTLDRTLHEAFF. The CDR3 coding sequence is TGTGCCACCACCCTGGACCGGACCCTGCATGAAGCTTTCTTT.